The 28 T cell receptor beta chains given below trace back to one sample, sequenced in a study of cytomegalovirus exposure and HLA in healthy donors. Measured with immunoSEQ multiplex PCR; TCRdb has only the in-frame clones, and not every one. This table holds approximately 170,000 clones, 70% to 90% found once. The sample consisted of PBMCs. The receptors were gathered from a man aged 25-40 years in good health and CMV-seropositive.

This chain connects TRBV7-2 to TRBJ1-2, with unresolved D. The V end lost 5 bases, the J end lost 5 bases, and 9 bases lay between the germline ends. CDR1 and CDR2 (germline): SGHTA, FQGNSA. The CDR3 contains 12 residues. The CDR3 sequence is CASSPGGYGYTF. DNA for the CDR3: TGTGCCAGCAGCCCCGGAGGGTATGGCTACACCTTC.

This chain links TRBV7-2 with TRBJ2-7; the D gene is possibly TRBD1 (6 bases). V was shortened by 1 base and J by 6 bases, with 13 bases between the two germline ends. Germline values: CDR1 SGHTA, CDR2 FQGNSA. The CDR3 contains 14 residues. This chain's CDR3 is CASSLVLVGGEQYF. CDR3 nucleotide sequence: TGTGCCAGCAGCTTAGTCCTAGTAGGGGGCGAGCAGTACTTC.

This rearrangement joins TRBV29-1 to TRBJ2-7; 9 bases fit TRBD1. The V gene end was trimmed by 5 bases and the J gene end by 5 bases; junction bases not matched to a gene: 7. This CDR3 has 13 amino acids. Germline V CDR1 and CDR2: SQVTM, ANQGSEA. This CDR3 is CSVWTGDIHEQYF. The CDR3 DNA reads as TGCAGCGTTTGGACAGGGGATATCCACGAGCAGTACTTC.

The CDR3 sequence: CASSPRGGLQETQYF. The CDR3, as DNA: TGTGCCAGCAGCCCTCGGGGTGGGCTCCAAGAGACCCAGTACTTC. The chain couples TRBV5-4 to TRBJ2-5; tentative D call: TRBD2 (5 bases). The CDR3 has 15 residues. Trimming pared 4 bases from V and 1 base from J, leaving 14 bases between. Germline values: CDR1 SGHNT, CDR2 YYREEE (reference sequence).

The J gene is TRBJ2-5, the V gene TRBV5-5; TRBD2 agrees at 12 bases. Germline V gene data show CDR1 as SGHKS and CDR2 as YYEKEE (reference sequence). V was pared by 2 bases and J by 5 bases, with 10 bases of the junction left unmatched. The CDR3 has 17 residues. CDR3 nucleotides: TGTGCCAGCAGCTTTTATGGTAGGACTAGCGGGATTGAGACCCAGTACTTC. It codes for CASSFYGRTSGIETQYF.

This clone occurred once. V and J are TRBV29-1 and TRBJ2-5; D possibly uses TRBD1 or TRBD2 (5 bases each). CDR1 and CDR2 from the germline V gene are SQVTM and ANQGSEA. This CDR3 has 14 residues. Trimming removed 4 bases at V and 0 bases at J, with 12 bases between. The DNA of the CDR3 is TGCAGCGTTGGAGAGGGGCGGAACCAAGAGACCCAGTACTTC. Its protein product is CSVGEGRNQETQYF.

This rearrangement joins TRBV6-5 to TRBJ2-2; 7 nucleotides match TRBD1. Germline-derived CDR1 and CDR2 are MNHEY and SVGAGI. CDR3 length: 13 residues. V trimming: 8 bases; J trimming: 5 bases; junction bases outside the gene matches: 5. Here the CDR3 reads CASCRGRTGELFF. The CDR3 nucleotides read TGTGCCAGCTGTAGGGGGCGTACCGGGGAGCTGTTTTTT.

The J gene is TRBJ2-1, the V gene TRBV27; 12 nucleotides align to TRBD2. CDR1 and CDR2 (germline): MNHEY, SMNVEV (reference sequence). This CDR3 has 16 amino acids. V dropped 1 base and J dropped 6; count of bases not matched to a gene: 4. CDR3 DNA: TGTGCCAGCAGTTTATGGCTAGCGGGGGGGCCCAATGAGCAGTTCTTC. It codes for CASSLWLAGGPNEQFF.

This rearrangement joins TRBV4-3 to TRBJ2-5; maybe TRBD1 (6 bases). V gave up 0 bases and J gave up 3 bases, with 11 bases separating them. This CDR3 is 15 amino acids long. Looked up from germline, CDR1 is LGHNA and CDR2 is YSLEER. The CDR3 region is CASSQDEDSKETQYF. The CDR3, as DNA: TGCGCCAGCAGCCAAGATGAGGACAGCAAAGAGACCCAGTACTTC.

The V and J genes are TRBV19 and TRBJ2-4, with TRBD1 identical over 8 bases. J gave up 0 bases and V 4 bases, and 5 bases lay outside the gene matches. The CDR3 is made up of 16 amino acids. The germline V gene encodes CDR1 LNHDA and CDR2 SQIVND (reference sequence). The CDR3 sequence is CASSTRQGSAKNIQYF. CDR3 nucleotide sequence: TGTGCCAGTAGTACTCGACAGGGGTCAGCCAAAAACATTCAGTACTTC. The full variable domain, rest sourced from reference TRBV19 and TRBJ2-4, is DGGITQSPKYLFRKEGQNVTLSCEQNLNHDAMYWYRQDPGQGLRLIYYSQIVNDFQKGDIAEGYSVSREKKESFPLTVTSAQKNPTAFYLCASSTRQGSAKNIQYFGAGTRLSVL.

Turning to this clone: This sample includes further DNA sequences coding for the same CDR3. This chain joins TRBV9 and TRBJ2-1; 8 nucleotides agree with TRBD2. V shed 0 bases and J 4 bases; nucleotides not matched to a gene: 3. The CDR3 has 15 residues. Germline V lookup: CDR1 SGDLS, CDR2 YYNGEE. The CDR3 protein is CASSVVAGSYNEQFF. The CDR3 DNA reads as TGTGCCAGCAGCGTAGTAGCGGGGAGTTACAATGAGCAGTTCTTC.

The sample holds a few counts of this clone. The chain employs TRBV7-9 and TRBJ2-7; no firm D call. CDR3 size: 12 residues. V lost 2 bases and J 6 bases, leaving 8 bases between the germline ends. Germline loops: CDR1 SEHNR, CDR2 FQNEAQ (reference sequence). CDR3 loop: CASSLTRSEQYF. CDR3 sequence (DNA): TGTGCCAGCAGCTTAACACGGAGCGAGCAGTACTTC.

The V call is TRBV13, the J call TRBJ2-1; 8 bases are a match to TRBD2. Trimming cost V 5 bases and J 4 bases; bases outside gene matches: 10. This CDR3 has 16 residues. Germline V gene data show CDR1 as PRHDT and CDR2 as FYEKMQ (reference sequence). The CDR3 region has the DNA TGTGCCAGCAGCCCGCGTCTCGGGAGGGCGTACAATGAGCAGTTCTTC. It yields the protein CASSPRLGRAYNEQFF.

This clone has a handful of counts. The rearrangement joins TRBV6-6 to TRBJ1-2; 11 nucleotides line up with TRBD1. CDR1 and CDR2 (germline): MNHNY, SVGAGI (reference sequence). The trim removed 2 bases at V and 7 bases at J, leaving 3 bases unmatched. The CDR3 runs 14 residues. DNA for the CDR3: TGTGCCAGCAGTTACGGACAGGGGGCGAGTGGCTACACCTTC. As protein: CASSYGQGASGYTF.

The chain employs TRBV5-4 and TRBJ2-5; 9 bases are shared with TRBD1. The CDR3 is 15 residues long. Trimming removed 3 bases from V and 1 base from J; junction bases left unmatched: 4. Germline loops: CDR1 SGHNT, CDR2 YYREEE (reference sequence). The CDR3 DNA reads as TGTGCCAGCAGCTCGGGACAGGGTCCCCAAGAGACCCAGTACTTC. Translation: CASSSGQGPQETQYF.

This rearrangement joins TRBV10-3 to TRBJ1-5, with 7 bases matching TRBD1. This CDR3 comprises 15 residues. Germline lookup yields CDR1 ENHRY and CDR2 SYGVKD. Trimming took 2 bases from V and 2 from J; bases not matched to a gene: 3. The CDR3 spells CAISEPGTGNQPQHF. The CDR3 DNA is TGTGCCATCAGTGAGCCCGGGACAGGCAATCAGCCCCAGCATTTT.

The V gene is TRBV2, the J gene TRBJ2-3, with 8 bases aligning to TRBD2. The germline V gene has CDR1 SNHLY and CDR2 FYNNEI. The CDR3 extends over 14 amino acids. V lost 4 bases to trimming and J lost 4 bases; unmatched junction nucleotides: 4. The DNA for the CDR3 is TGTGCCAGCAGTGTATACGGGGGGGCAGATACGCAGTATTTT. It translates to CASSVYGGADTQYF. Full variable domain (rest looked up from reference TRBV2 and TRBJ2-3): EPEVTQTPSHQVTQMGQEVILRCVPISNHLYFYWYRQILGQKVEFLVSFYNNEISEKSEIFDDQFSVERPDGSNFTLKIRSTKLEDSAMYFCASSVYGGADTQYFGPGTRLTVL.

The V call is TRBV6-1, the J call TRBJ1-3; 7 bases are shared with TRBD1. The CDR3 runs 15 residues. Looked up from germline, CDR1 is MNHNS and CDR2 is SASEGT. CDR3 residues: CAVTRQGSSGNTIYF. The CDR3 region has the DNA TGTGCAGTGACCCGACAGGGAAGCTCTGGAAACACCATATATTTT.

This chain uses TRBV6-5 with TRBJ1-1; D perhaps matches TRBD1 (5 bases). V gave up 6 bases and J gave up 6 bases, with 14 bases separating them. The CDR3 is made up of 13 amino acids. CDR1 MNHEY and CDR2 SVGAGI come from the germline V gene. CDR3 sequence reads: CASSPGFLPEAFF. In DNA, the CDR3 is TGTGCCAGCAGCCCAGGGTTTCTACCTGAAGCTTTCTTT.

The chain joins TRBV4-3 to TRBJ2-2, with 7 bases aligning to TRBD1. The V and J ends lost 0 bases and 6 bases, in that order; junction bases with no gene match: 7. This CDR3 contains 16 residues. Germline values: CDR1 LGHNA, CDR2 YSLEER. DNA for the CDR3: TGCGCCAGCAGCCAAGATCGAACACAGGGGCCCGGGGAGCTGTTTTTT. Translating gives CASSQDRTQGPGELFF.

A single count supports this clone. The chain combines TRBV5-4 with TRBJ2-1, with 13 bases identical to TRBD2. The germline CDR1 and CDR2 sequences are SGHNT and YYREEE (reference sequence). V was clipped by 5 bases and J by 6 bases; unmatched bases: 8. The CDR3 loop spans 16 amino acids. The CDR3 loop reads CASSPGTSGEGNEQFF. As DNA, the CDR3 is TGTGCCAGCAGTCCTGGGACTAGCGGGGAAGGCAATGAGCAGTTCTTC. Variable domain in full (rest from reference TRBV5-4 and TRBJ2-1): ETGVTQSPTHLIKTRGQQVTLRCSSQSGHNTVSWYQQALGQGPQFIFQYYREEENGRGNFPPRFSGLQFPNYSSELNVNALELDDSALYLCASSPGTSGEGNEQFFGPGTRLTVL.

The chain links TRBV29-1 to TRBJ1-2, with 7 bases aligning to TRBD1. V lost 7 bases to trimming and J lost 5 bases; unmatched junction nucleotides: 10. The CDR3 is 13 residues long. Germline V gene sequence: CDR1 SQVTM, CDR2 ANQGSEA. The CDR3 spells CSADLDRDYGYTF. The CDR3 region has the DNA TGCAGCGCTGACCTAGACAGGGATTATGGCTACACCTTC.

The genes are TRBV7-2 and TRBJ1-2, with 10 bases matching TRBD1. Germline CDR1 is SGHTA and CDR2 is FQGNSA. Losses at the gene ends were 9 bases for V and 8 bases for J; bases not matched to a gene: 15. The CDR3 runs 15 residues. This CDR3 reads CASMGQGLIVGGYTF. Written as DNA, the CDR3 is TGTGCCAGTATGGGACAGGGGTTAATCGTGGGCGGCTACACCTTC.

CDR3 loop: CASSEGGPAGEKLFF. CDR3 coding DNA: TGTGCCAGCAGTGAAGGGGGGCCCGCGGGCGAAAAACTGTTTTTT. The chain links TRBV2 to TRBJ1-4; the D gene is possibly TRBD1 (6 bases). Per the germline V gene, CDR1 is SNHLY and CDR2 is FYNNEI. The CDR3 contains 15 residues. V was cut by 1 base and J by 8 bases, with 14 bases left in between.

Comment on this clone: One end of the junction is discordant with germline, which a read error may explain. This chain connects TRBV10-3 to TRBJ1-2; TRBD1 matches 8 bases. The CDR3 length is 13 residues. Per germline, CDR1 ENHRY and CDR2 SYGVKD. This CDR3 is CAISEGQGTPSAF. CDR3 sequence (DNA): TGTGCCATCAGTGAGGGACAGGGAACCCCTAGCGCCTTC.

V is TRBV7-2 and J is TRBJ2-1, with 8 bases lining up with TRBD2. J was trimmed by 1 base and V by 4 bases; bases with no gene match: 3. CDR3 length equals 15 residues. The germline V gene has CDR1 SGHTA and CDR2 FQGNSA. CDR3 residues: CASSSERGSYNEQFF. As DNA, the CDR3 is TGTGCCAGCAGCTCGGAGCGGGGGTCCTACAATGAGCAGTTCTTC. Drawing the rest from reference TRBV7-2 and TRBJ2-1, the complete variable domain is GAGVSQSPSNKVTEKGKDVELRCDPISGHTALYWYRQSLGQGLEFLIYFQGNSAPDKSGLPSDRFSAERTGGSVSTLTIQRTQQEDSAVYLCASSSERGSYNEQFFGPGTRLTVL.

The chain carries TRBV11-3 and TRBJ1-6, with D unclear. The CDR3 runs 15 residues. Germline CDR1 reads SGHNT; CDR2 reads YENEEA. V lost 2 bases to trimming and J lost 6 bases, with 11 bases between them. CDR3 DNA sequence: TGTGCCAGCAGCTTAATAGACGGGTTTAATTCACCCCTCCACTTT. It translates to CASSLIDGFNSPLHF. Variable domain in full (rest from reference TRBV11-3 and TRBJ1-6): EAGVVQSPRYKIIEKKQPVAFWCNPISGHNTLYWYLQNLGQGPELLIRYENEEAVDDSQLPKDRFSAERLKGVDSTLKIQPAELGDSAVYLCASSLIDGFNSPLHFGNGTRLTVT.

CDR3 region: CASSIDRGNTEAFF. The CDR3 nucleotides read TGTGCCAGCAGTATCGACAGGGGCAACACTGAAGCTTTCTTT. The chain is built from TRBV27 and TRBJ1-1, with 8 bases that match TRBD1. The CDR3 extends over 14 amino acids. Germline V gives CDR1 MNHEY, CDR2 SMNVEV (reference sequence). The trim removed 5 bases at V and 2 bases at J, leaving 4 bases unmatched.